Below, one T cell receptor beta chain is given with its context. Antigen: not known. Germline-derived CDR1 and CDR2 are MNHEY and SVGAGI. Unmatched junction bases numbered 10, after V lost 7 bases and J lost 5 bases. The CDR3 extends over 14 amino acids. TCRdb keeps only in-frame clones here, not all; method: immunoSEQ multiplex PCR. The data show roughly 50,000 clones, 82% seen once. Time point indicated: week 5, during vaccination. A 20-mer mutant IDH1 peptide at 300 ug was injected subcutaneously with topical imiquimod. The sample comes from a study of a mutant IDH1 vaccine in newly diagnosed glioma. On the study more broadly: Administration of eight vaccinations to patients took place in weeks 1, 3, 5, 7, 11, 15, 19, 23.

Specimen: PBMCs, collected from a glioma patient whose treatment included an IDH1 peptide vaccine. J is TRBJ2-7 and V is TRBV6-5; TRBD1 matches 8 bases. This TCR was sampled from a woman aged 18 to 35 with glioma. Some clones in this sample may be carry-over from other donors' samples. In nucleotides, the CDR3 is TGTGCCAGCAAAGGGGCAGGGGGCCCCCACGAGCAGTACTTC. Its protein product is CASKGAGGPHEQYF.